This TCR beta chain was captured by sequencing in a study of blood T cell repertoires in COVID-19. Only in-frame clones appear in the TCRdb table, and some are missing; sequencing was by immunoSEQ multiplex PCR. The sample yields around 400,000 clones, 89% seen once. Trimming removed 4 bases at V and 9 bases at J, with 7 bases between. CDR3 length: 12 residues. The germline V gene encodes CDR1 SGHAT and CDR2 FQNNGV. This chain uses TRBV11-2 with TRBJ1-6, with D unclear. The source is a woman under 40 who had recovered from COVID-19. The sample taken for sequencing was PBMCs or T cells enriched from blood (not recorded which). Here the CDR3 reads CASSSLSSPLHF. CDR3 coding DNA: TGTGCCAGCAGCTCACTAAGTTCACCCCTCCACTTT.